This T cell receptor (beta chain) was sequenced in a study of T cell changes during pregnancy in multiple sclerosis. TCRdb's table, derived via immunoSEQ multiplex PCR, lists solely in-frame clones and lacks some. The table lists about 46,000 clones, more than 85% of them singletons. With 4 bases clipped from V and 7 bases from J, the junction kept 4 bases outside the gene matches. The germline V gene has CDR1 SGHNT and CDR2 YENEEA. The CDR3 covers 15 residues. The sequence was collected from a female donor with multiple sclerosis, enrolled in a pregnancy study. The sample consisted of CD8+ T cells from peripheral blood mononuclear cells, taken after pregnancy. The chain is built from TRBV11-3 and TRBJ2-1; 13 bases match TRBD2. The CDR3 DNA follows: TGTGCCAGCAGCTCGGGACTAGCGGGACATAATGAGCAGTTCTTC. Translation: CASSSGLAGHNEQFF.